A single sample gave rise to the 30 T cell receptor beta chains below, sequenced in a study of shared clonotypes between healthy human individuals (dated by TCRdb to between 2020 and 2021). The method was the immunoSEQ multiplex PCR assay. TCRdb retrieved this table from immuneACCESS and kept in-frame rearrangements only. Not all clones are present; in checked studies, unresolved V genes account for under half, and no reason is known for the remainder. This sample is represented by hundreds of thousands of clones; around 79% of them were singletons. Together, the top ten hold 13% of the sample. Sequencing input: PBMCs. The receptor source for this set is a middle-aged woman in good health. Some clones in this sample may be carry-over from other donors' samples.

This clone came up a few times. The chain combines TRBV19 with TRBJ1-1, with D perhaps matching TRBD1 (6 bases). Germline V gives CDR1 LNHDA, CDR2 SQIVND (reference sequence). This CDR3 comprises 15 residues. Trimming took off 4 bases at V and 5 bases at J, with 17 bases between the two ends. CDR3 DNA: TGTGCCAGTAGTACGCGACAGGCTGCCGGGACTGAAGCTTTCTTT. This sequence encodes CASSTRQAAGTEAFF.

The chain carries TRBV7-8 and TRBJ1-4; perhaps TRBD1 as D (5 bases). This CDR3 spans 19 amino acids. Trimming cost V 0 bases and J 10 bases, with 27 bases left between them. Germline-derived CDR1 and CDR2 are SGHVS and FQNEAQ. This CDR3 is CASSLAHRGRRGEVGKLFF. The CDR3 bases are TGTGCCAGCAGCTTAGCGCACCGTGGGAGAAGGGGCGAGGTGGGAAAACTGTTTTTT. Complete variable domain (other parts from reference TRBV7-8 and TRBJ1-4): GAGVSQSPRYKVAKRGQDVALRCDPISGHVSLFWYQQALGQGPEFLTYFQNEAQLDKSGLPSDRFFAERPEGSVSTLKIQRTQQEDSAVYLCASSLAHRGRRGEVGKLFFGSGTQLSVL.

This sequence joins TRBV14 and TRBJ1-3; a weak D match, TRBD1 (5 bases). The CDR3 has 14 residues. Trimming removed 2 bases from V and 5 bases from J, with 10 bases in between. Germline V gives CDR1 SGHDN, CDR2 FVKESK. Written as DNA, the CDR3 is TGTGCCAGCAGCCAATCAGGGATACGAAACACCATATATTTT. It codes for CASSQSGIRNTIYF.

The chain couples TRBV19 to TRBJ1-4; 8 nucleotides align to TRBD1. Germline V lookup: CDR1 LNHDA, CDR2 SQIVND (reference sequence). J gave up 7 bases and V 10 bases, and 8 bases lay outside the gene matches. The CDR3 length is 13 residues. The CDR3 coding sequence is TGTGCCACCCGGGACAGGCTATCTGAAAAACTGTTTTTT. Its protein product is CATRDRLSEKLFF.

The chain links TRBV19 to TRBJ2-3; TRBD2 aligns across 8 bases. The CDR3 has 14 residues. Germline values: CDR1 LNHDA, CDR2 SQIVND (reference sequence). V was pared by 6 bases and J by 4 bases, with 6 bases of the junction left unmatched. CDR3 residues: CASSGRGPADTQYF. As DNA, the CDR3 is TGTGCCAGTAGCGGGAGGGGTCCGGCAGATACGCAGTATTTT.

The chain joins TRBV19 to TRBJ1-5, with D unclear. V shed 3 bases and J shed 9 bases, with 12 bases lying between them. Per the germline V gene, CDR1 is LNHDA and CDR2 is SQIVND (reference sequence). There are 13 residues in the CDR3. In nucleotides, the CDR3 is TGTGCCAGTAGTATCGGGCATAGGAGGCCCCAGCATTTT. Its translation: CASSIGHRRPQHF. The whole variable domain, filled in from reference TRBV19 and TRBJ1-5, reads DGGITQSPKYLFRKEGQNVTLSCEQNLNHDAMYWYRQDPGQGLRLIYYSQIVNDFQKGDIAEGYSVSREKKESFPLTVTSAQKNPTAFYLCASSIGHRRPQHFGDGTRLSIL.

The chain combines TRBV6-4 with TRBJ2-3; 7 nucleotides agree with TRBD2. Looked up from germline, CDR1 is MRHNA and CDR2 is SNTAGT. The CDR3 has 16 amino acids. After removal of 4 bases from V and 4 bases from J, the junction contained 11 bases not matched to a gene. CDR3 DNA: TGTGCCAGCAGTGTAACTGGCGGGAGAAAGCCAGATACGCAGTATTTT. Protein: CASSVTGGRKPDTQYF.

The chain is built from TRBV5-1 and TRBJ1-3, with 8 nucleotides matching TRBD1. The V segment lost 3 bases and the J segment 10 bases; nucleotides outside the gene matches: 6. Germline V CDR1 and CDR2: SGHRS, YFSETQ. CDR3 length: 13 amino acids. The CDR3: CASSWDRIQTIYF. The CDR3 DNA reads TGCGCCAGCAGCTGGGACAGGATTCAAACCATATATTTT.

The chain joins TRBV28 to TRBJ1-1; 9 positions agree with TRBD1. The length of the CDR3 is 12 residues. CDR1 is MDHEN, CDR2 SYDVKM, per germline. Trimming took 4 bases from V and 11 from J; bases not matched to a gene: 5. The CDR3 protein is CASSSGTGSAFF. CDR3 DNA sequence: TGTGCCAGCAGTTCCGGGACAGGGAGTGCTTTCTTT.

The rearrangement uses TRBV28 and TRBJ2-6, with 9 bases lining up with TRBD2. The V gene's germline CDR1 is MDHEN and CDR2 SYDVKM. The V and J ends lost 4 bases and 1 base, in that order; junction bases with no gene match: 8. This CDR3 spans 18 amino acids. DNA of the CDR3: TGTGCCAGCAGTTCCCTAGCGGGAACCCCGTCTGGGGCCAACGTCCTGACTTTC. It translates to CASSSLAGTPSGANVLTF.

The chain uses TRBV6-6 and TRBJ2-2, with TRBD2 matching 13 bases. Trimming cost V 11 bases and J 6 bases; bases outside gene matches: 12. Germline V gene lookup returns CDR1 MNHNY and CDR2 SVGAGI (reference sequence). This CDR3 region has 16 residues. CDR3 protein: CAAASPGLAGSGELFF. CDR3 nucleotide sequence: TGTGCCGCAGCCTCTCCGGGACTAGCGGGATCCGGGGAGCTGTTTTTT.

V and J are TRBV5-1 and TRBJ2-1; 7 bases are shared with TRBD1. The V gene end was trimmed by 4 bases and the J gene end by 0 bases; junction bases not matched to a gene: 16. The CDR3 totals 19 residues. Germline CDR1 reads SGHRS; CDR2 reads YFSETQ. The CDR3 sequence: CASSVGRQGFMSSYNEQFF. CDR3 coding DNA: TGCGCCAGCAGCGTGGGGCGACAGGGTTTTATGAGCTCCTACAATGAGCAGTTCTTC.

Note on this clone: Other DNA variants within this sample encode the same CDR3. The V and J genes are TRBV5-1 and TRBJ1-3; 8 bases agree with TRBD1. The germline V gene has CDR1 SGHRS and CDR2 YFSETQ. The CDR3 is made up of 15 amino acids. With 7 bases clipped from V and 0 bases from J, the junction kept 6 bases outside the gene matches. The DNA for the CDR3 is TGCGCCAGCGGGACAGGATTACCCTCTGGAAACACCATATATTTT. This codes for CASGTGLPSGNTIYF.

Ten or more counts support this clone. Within the sample, other DNA sequences also encode this same CDR3. The chain couples TRBV5-1 to TRBJ2-7, with D possibly matching TRBD2 (6 bases). Germline CDR1 reads SGHRS; CDR2 reads YFSETQ. Trimming removed 0 bases at V and 7 bases at J, with 20 bases between. The CDR3 consists of 16 residues. The CDR3 loop is CASSLVAGSTMGEQYF. The CDR3 DNA follows: TGCGCCAGCAGCTTGGTGGCGGGATCTACTATGGGGGAGCAGTACTTC.

The gene calls are TRBV7-7 and TRBJ2-5; TRBD1 might be the D (7 bases). Germline lookup yields CDR1 SSHAT and CDR2 FNYEAQ (reference sequence). The length of the CDR3 is 14 residues. The V gene lost 5 bases and the J gene lost 1 base, with 11 bases spanning the gap. CDR3 DNA: TGTGCCAGCAGCCGACAGGGAGGCCAAGAGACCCAGTACTTC. It codes for CASSRQGGQETQYF.

The rearrangement uses TRBV5-1 and TRBJ2-3; 8 bases fit TRBD1. In germline, CDR1 is SGHRS, CDR2 YFSETQ. With 3 bases clipped from V and 0 bases from J, the junction kept 3 bases outside the gene matches. The CDR3 covers 15 residues. Here the CDR3 reads CASSSTGASTDTQYF. The CDR3 DNA follows: TGCGCCAGCAGCTCGACAGGGGCCAGCACAGATACGCAGTATTTT.

V usage is TRBV19 and J usage is TRBJ1-4; 8 bases map to TRBD1. This CDR3 spans 14 amino acids. The V and J ends lost 5 bases and 8 bases, in that order; junction bases with no gene match: 7. Germline lookup yields CDR1 LNHDA and CDR2 SQIVND (reference sequence). DNA for the CDR3: TGTGCCAGTAGTCGGGACAGGAGGTACGAAAAACTGTTTTTT. Amino acids: CASSRDRRYEKLFF.

The chain has TRBV6-6 and TRBJ1-2, with no clear D. V was clipped by 0 bases and J by 2 bases, with 13 bases between them. This CDR3 contains 16 residues. CDR1 is MNHNY, CDR2 SVGAGI, per germline (reference sequence). CDR3 loop: CASSYSNSGRNYGYTF. The DNA for the CDR3 is TGTGCCAGCAGTTACTCGAATTCCGGCAGGAACTATGGCTACACCTTC.

This clone was detected a few times. The genes are TRBV15 and TRBJ1-4; D ambiguous. CDR1 and CDR2 from the germline V gene are LNHNV and YYDKDF (reference sequence). The V end was cut by 7 bases, the J end by 2 bases, with 8 bases between. CDR3 length equals 13 residues. The CDR3 nucleotides are TGTGCCACCACCCAAGGGACTAATGAAAAACTGTTTTTT. Translating it yields CATTQGTNEKLFF.

The CDR3, as DNA: TGTGCCAGCAGTTACGATGGGGACCATGGTTCCTACGAGCAGTACTTC. Translating it yields CASSYDGDHGSYEQYF. J is TRBJ2-7 and V is TRBV6-5; D could derive from TRBD1 or TRBD2 (5 bases each). The CDR3 covers 16 residues. CDR1 and CDR2 (germline): MNHEY, SVGAGI. V lost 2 bases to trimming and J lost 1 base, with 15 bases between them.

The chain has TRBV6-6 and TRBJ1-3, with 9 bases matching TRBD1. The CDR3 sequence is 15 residues long. Germline V gene lookup returns CDR1 MNHNY and CDR2 SVGAGI (reference sequence). Unmatched junction bases numbered 5, after V lost 6 bases and J lost 2 bases. This CDR3 reads CASSHGTGTGNTIYF. The CDR3 DNA is TGTGCCAGCAGCCACGGGACAGGGACTGGAAACACCATATATTTT.

The gene calls are TRBV10-3 and TRBJ1-5, with 9 bases aligning to TRBD1. J lost 4 bases, V lost 2 bases, and 6 bases had no gene match. The germline V gene has CDR1 ENHRY and CDR2 SYGVKD. This CDR3 comprises 16 residues. This CDR3 is CAISEEGDRENQPQHF. The CDR3 nucleotides are TGTGCCATCAGTGAGGAGGGGGACAGGGAGAATCAGCCCCAGCATTTT.

The gene calls are TRBV7-9 and TRBJ2-1; D is undetermined. The germline V and J ends were trimmed by 5 bases and 9 bases, with 11 bases remaining between them. The CDR3 consists of 12 residues. CDR1 SEHNR and CDR2 FQNEAQ come from the germline V gene (reference sequence). CDR3 amino acids: CASSPHIGEQFF. The CDR3 DNA reads TGTGCCAGCAGCCCCCACATTGGTGAGCAGTTCTTC.

The rearrangement links TRBV10-3 to TRBJ2-1; D possibly matches TRBD1 or TRBD2 (6 bases each). CDR1 ENHRY and CDR2 SYGVKD come from the germline V gene. The V end lost 8 bases, the J end lost 3 bases, and 14 bases lay between the germline ends. CDR3 length equals 14 residues. DNA for the CDR3: TGTGCCATCGGGGGGCTGCTAGACTACAATGAGCAGTTCTTC. This encodes CAIGGLLDYNEQFF.

The chain uses TRBV27 and TRBJ1-3; a possible D gene is TRBD1 (5 bases). V shed 4 bases and J shed 2 bases, with 12 bases lying between them. This CDR3 contains 15 residues. CDR1 is MNHEY and CDR2 is SMNVEV in the germline V gene (reference sequence). The CDR3: CASSSQGRTGNTIYF. CDR3 bases: TGTGCCAGCAGTTCCCAGGGCCGAACTGGAAACACCATATATTTT.

The gene calls are TRBV10-2 and TRBJ1-1; 9 bases agree with TRBD1. The CDR3 is 16 residues long. V dropped 5 bases and J dropped 1; count of bases not matched to a gene: 8. Germline CDR1 WSHSY, CDR2 SAAADI. The CDR3, as DNA: TGCGCCAGCAGTATAACAGGGGGCCTTCCGAACACTGAAGCTTTCTTT. Its translation: CASSITGGLPNTEAFF.

The rearrangement uses TRBV5-1 and TRBJ2-1; possible D gene TRBD1, 5 bases. Germline V CDR1 and CDR2: SGHRS, YFSETQ. The CDR3 consists of 14 residues. The germline V and J ends were trimmed by 1 base and 5 bases, with 10 bases remaining between them. The CDR3 loop is CASSLQGVDNEQFF. The DNA for the CDR3 is TGCGCCAGCAGCTTGCAAGGGGTGGACAATGAGCAGTTCTTC.

CDR3 in amino acids: CSVEGPGLASEQYF. In nucleotides, the CDR3 is TGCAGCGTTGAAGGGCCGGGACTAGCGTCCGAGCAGTACTTC. The V and J genes are TRBV29-1 and TRBJ2-7, with 10 bases that match TRBD2. CDR3 size: 14 residues. After removal of 1 base from V and 6 bases from J, the junction contained 6 bases not matched to a gene. Germline values: CDR1 SQVTM, CDR2 ANQGSEA.

The V call is TRBV7-6, the J call TRBJ2-1; 7 bases align to TRBD1. V lost 4 bases to trimming and J lost 8 bases; unmatched junction nucleotides: 14. The CDR3 runs to 16 residues. Per the germline V gene, CDR1 is SGHVS and CDR2 is FNYEAQ. The CDR3 sequence: CASSSPRQGGGHEQFF. The CDR3 coding sequence is TGTGCCAGCAGCTCGCCCAGACAGGGTGGTGGACATGAGCAGTTCTTC.

V and J are TRBV13 and TRBJ2-7; TRBD1 might be the D (5 bases). The CDR3 runs 13 residues. CDR1 and CDR2 (germline): PRHDT, FYEKMQ (reference sequence). Trimming shortened V by 5 bases and J by 7 bases, and 15 bases separated the two germline ends. CDR3 DNA sequence: TGTGCCAGCAGCCACAGGTTCCCCGAAGAGCAGTACTTC. This codes for CASSHRFPEEQYF.